Listed here are 7 T cell receptor beta chains from one sample, sequenced in a study of blood T cell repertoires in COVID-19. Only in-frame clones appear in the TCRdb table, and some are missing; sequencing was by immunoSEQ multiplex PCR. The table has about 140,000 clones, 80% to 85% seen once. What was sequenced was peripheral blood. Receptors were obtained from an older woman with acute or convalescent COVID-19.

This chain uses TRBV7-6 with TRBJ2-2; possibly TRBD2 for D (5 bases). This CDR3 has 15 residues. Germline values: CDR1 SGHVS, CDR2 FNYEAQ. Trimming removed 4 bases from V and 4 bases from J, with 13 bases in between. This CDR3 is CASSSRATSTGELFF. CDR3 DNA sequence: TGTGCCAGCAGCTCGAGGGCCACTAGCACCGGGGAGCTGTTTTTT.

The rearrangement uses TRBV28 and TRBJ2-1; TRBD2 agrees at 8 bases. Germline trimming cut 5 bases from V and 0 bases from J; bases unmatched to any gene: 15. Germline lookup yields CDR1 MDHEN and CDR2 SYDVKM. The CDR3 consists of 19 residues. CDR3 nucleotide sequence: TGTGCCAGCAGTCTCCCCTACGGGAGGGCCATCAGCTCCTACAATGAGCAGTTCTTC. It specifies CASSLPYGRAISSYNEQFF.

The J gene is TRBJ2-3, the V gene TRBV5-8; 16 positions agree with TRBD2. The CDR3 sequence is 17 residues long. Trimming took 4 bases from V and 2 from J; bases not matched to a gene: 4. CDR1 and CDR2 (germline): SGHTS, YDEGEE. CDR3: CASSAGLAGGYTDTQYF. The DNA for the CDR3 is TGTGCCAGCAGCGCGGGACTAGCGGGAGGGTACACAGATACGCAGTATTTT.

This chain connects TRBV19 to TRBJ1-5; 12 bases agree with TRBD1. Germline loops: CDR1 LNHDA, CDR2 SQIVND (reference sequence). CDR3 size: 15 residues. V trimming: 4 bases; J trimming: 6 bases; junction bases outside the gene matches: 4. CDR3 coding DNA: TGTGCCAGTAGTAGGGGACAGGGGGCCGGTCAGCCCCAGCATTTT. Its protein product is CASSRGQGAGQPQHF.

The V call is TRBV2, the J call TRBJ2-1; D unclear. Between the trimmed V and J ends, which lost 4 bases and 7 bases, there was a span of 8 bases. The CDR3 runs to 12 residues. Per the germline V gene, CDR1 is SNHLY and CDR2 is FYNNEI. The CDR3 protein is CASSGADNEQFF. The CDR3 bases are TGTGCCAGCAGTGGGGCCGATAATGAGCAGTTCTTC.

The chain has TRBV3-1 (or the pseudogene TRBV3-2) and TRBJ2-1, with 9 bases fitting TRBD2. V shed 0 bases and J 0 bases; nucleotides not matched to a gene: 6. CDR3 length equals 18 residues. Germline assignment: CDR1 LGHDT and CDR2 YNNKEL (reference sequence). The CDR3 here is CASSQELAGQFSYNEQFF. As DNA, the CDR3 is TGTGCCAGCAGCCAAGAACTAGCGGGCCAATTCTCCTACAATGAGCAGTTCTTC.

The chain uses TRBV19 and TRBJ2-3; 9 nucleotides line up with TRBD2. Germline assignment: CDR1 LNHDA and CDR2 SQIVND (reference sequence). The CDR3 spans 15 residues. V lost 3 bases, J lost 2 bases, and 3 bases stayed unmatched. CDR3 sequence: CASSMTSGTTDTQYF. The CDR3 nucleotides read TGTGCCAGTAGTATGACTAGCGGAACCACAGATACGCAGTATTTT.